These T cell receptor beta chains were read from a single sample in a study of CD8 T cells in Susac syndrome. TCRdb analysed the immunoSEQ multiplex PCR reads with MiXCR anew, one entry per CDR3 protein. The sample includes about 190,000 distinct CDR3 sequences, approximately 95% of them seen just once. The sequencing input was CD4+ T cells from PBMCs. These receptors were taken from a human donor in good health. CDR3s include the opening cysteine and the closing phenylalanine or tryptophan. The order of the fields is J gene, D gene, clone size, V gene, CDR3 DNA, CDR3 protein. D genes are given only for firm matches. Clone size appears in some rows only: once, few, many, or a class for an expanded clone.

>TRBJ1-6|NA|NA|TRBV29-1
TGCAGCGTTGCCCAGGGGTTAGGGTCACCCCTCCACTTT
CSVAQGLGSPLHF
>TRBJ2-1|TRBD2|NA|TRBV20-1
TGCAGTGCACTCAGCGGGGGGGCAAAGGGAGAGCAGTTCTTC
CSALSGGAKGEQFF
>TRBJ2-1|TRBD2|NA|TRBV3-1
TGTGCCAGCAGCCAAGAGCCGGGACTAACGGGGAAGGAGCAGTTCTTC
CASSQEPGLTGKEQFF
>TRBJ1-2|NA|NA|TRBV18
TGTGCCAGCTCACCAGAAGGCCGTGGTGGCTACACCTTC
CASSPEGRGGYTF
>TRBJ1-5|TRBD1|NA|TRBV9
TGTGCCAGCAGCGTAGACTTCACAGGGGGACAGCCCCAGCATTTT
CASSVDFTGGQPQHF
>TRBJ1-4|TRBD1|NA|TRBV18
TGTGCCAGCTCACCAGGACAGGAGGATGAAAAACTGTTTTTT
CASSPGQEDEKLFF
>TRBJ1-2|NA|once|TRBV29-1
TGCAGCGTTGAAGCAAAGGGCGGCTACACCTTC
CSVEAKGGYTF
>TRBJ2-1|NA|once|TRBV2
TGTGCCAGTCATCAAGTTCCCTACAATGAGCAGTTCTTC
CASHQVPYNEQFF
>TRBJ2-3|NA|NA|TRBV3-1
TGTGCCAGCAGCCAGCAGAATACGCAGTATTTT
CASSQQNTQYF
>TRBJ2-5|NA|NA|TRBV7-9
TGTGCCAGCAGCTTAGCTTTGGATACCCAAGAGACCCAGTACTTC
CASSLALDTQETQYF
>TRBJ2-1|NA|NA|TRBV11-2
TGTGCCAGCAGCTTAAGTCCGGTGTACAATGAGCAGTTCTTC
CASSLSPVYNEQFF
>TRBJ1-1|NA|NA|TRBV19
TGTGCCAGTAGAAAAAGAAACAGGGAGAACACTGAAGCTTTCTTT
CASRKRNRENTEAFF
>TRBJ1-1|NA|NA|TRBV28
TGTGCCAGCAGACTACAGGGTAACACTGAAGCTTTCTTT
CASRLQGNTEAFF
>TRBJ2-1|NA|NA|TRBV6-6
TGTGCCAGCAGTTACGGGAAGAGCTCCTACAATGAGCAGTTCTTC
CASSYGKSSYNEQFF
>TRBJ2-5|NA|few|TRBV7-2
TGTGCCAGCAGGATGGAGACCCAGTACTTC
CASRMETQYF
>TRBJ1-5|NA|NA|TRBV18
TGTGCCAGCTCGGCCATCGATCAGCCCCAGCATTTT
CASSAIDQPQHF
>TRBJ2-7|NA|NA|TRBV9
TGTGCCAGCAGCCCACTTCTCGACGGATTCTACGAGCAGTACTTC
CASSPLLDGFYEQYF
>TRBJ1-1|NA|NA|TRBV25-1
TGTGCCAGCAGTGAACCAACCCTCCACCCGAACACTGAAGCTTTCTTT
CASSEPTLHPNTEAFF
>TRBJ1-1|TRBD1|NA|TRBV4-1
TGCGCCAGCAGCCCCGGGACAGGGAAATTGAACACTGAAGCTTTCTTT
CASSPGTGKLNTEAFF
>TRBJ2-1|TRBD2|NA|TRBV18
TGTGCCAGCTCACCGGGGACTAGCGGGGATTACAATGAGCAGTTCTTC
CASSPGTSGDYNEQFF
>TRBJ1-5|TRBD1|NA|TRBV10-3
TGTGCCATCCGGGACAGGGCCGATCAGCCCCAGCATTTT
CAIRDRADQPQHF
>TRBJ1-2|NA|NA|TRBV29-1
TGCAGCGTTTGGAATGCGGGTGGCTACACCTTC
CSVWNAGGYTF
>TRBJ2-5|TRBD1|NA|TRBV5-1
TGCGCCAGCAGCTTCGACAGGGCATCTCAAGAGACCCAGTACTTC
CASSFDRASQETQYF
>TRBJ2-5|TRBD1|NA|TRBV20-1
TGCAGTGCTAGATGGACAGGTCAGGAGACCCAGTACTTC
CSARWTGQETQYF
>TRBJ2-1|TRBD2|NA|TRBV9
TGTGCCAGCGGGGGAGGTAGCGGGAGCCTTGCCTACAATGAGCAGTTCTTC
CASGGGSGSLAYNEQFF
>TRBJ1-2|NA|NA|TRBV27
TGTGCCAGCAGGAAGACAGGTCTGTATGGCTACACCTTC
CASRKTGLYGYTF